This is a list of T cell receptor beta chains from one sample in a study of CD8 T cells in Susac syndrome. Each CDR3 protein gets one entry after TCRdb re-called the immunoSEQ multiplex PCR reads with MiXCR. Altogether just over 80,000 distinct CDR3 sequences are present, about 94% being singletons, with the ten largest covering 0.26%. The sample consisted of CD8+ T cells from PBMCs. The receptors here all came from a human donor in good health. Both conserved end residues are part of each CDR3. A D gene is named only where the DNA matches it firmly. Clone size appears in some rows only: once, few, many, or a class for an expanded clone.

v_gene: TRBV9
len: 14
j_gene: TRBJ2-2
d_gene: -
abundance: -
CDR3aa: CASNEGVNTGELFF
CDR3nt: TGTGCCAGCAACGAGGGAGTGAACACCGGGGAGCTGTTTTTT

v_gene: TRBV6-5
len: 15
j_gene: TRBJ1-5
d_gene: -
abundance: -
CDR3aa: CASSYSNGYNQPQHF
CDR3nt: TGTGCCAGCAGTTACTCGAACGGGTACAATCAGCCCCAGCATTTT

v_gene: TRBV5-4
len: 14
j_gene: TRBJ2-2
d_gene: -
abundance: -
CDR3aa: CASSLAPNTGELFF
CDR3nt: TGTGCCAGCAGCTTGGCCCCGAACACCGGGGAGCTGTTTTTT

v_gene: TRBV6-1
len: 15
j_gene: TRBJ2-1
d_gene: -
abundance: once
CDR3aa: CASSVDLSSYNEQFF
CDR3nt: TGTGCCAGCAGTGTCGATCTCAGCTCCTACAATGAGCAGTTCTTC

v_gene: TRBV5-1
len: 16
j_gene: TRBJ2-1
d_gene: TRBD1
abundance: once
CDR3aa: CASSPVHDRGGNEQFF
CDR3nt: TGCGCCAGCAGCCCGGTGCACGACAGGGGAGGCAATGAGCAGTTCTTC

v_gene: TRBV5-1
len: 14
j_gene: TRBJ1-1
d_gene: -
abundance: -
CDR3aa: CASSLEWGATEAFF
CDR3nt: TGCGCCAGCAGCTTGGAGTGGGGGGCTACTGAAGCTTTCTTT

v_gene: TRBV4-1
len: 15
j_gene: TRBJ1-2
d_gene: -
abundance: -
CDR3aa: CASSQGPVPGNGYTF
CDR3nt: TGCGCCAGCAGCCAAGGCCCCGTCCCAGGGAACGGCTACACCTTC

v_gene: TRBV29-1
len: 15
j_gene: TRBJ2-1
d_gene: -
abundance: -
CDR3aa: CSVEGDFGSYNEQFF
CDR3nt: TGCAGCGTTGAGGGGGACTTTGGCTCCTACAATGAGCAGTTCTTC

v_gene: TRBV14
len: 16
j_gene: TRBJ2-1
d_gene: TRBD2
abundance: -
CDR3aa: CASSQDGGGSYNEQFF
CDR3nt: TGTGCCAGCAGCCAAGATGGGGGAGGGTCCTACAATGAGCAGTTCTTC

v_gene: TRBV6-5
len: 14
j_gene: TRBJ2-5
d_gene: -
abundance: -
CDR3aa: CASTPGDRKRTQYF
CDR3nt: TGTGCCAGCACCCCTGGGGACCGGAAGAGGACCCAGTACTTC

v_gene: TRBV9
len: 14
j_gene: TRBJ2-2
d_gene: TRBD1
abundance: -
CDR3aa: CASSVGTGSGELFF
CDR3nt: TGTGCCAGCAGCGTAGGGACAGGGTCCGGGGAGCTGTTTTTT

v_gene: TRBV7-9
len: 16
j_gene: TRBJ2-6
d_gene: -
abundance: -
CDR3aa: CASFPVGLSGANVLTF
CDR3nt: TGTGCCAGCTTCCCTGTTGGGCTCTCTGGGGCCAACGTCCTGACTTTC

v_gene: TRBV14
len: 16
j_gene: TRBJ2-1
d_gene: -
abundance: -
CDR3aa: CASSQLGLAPYNEQFF
CDR3nt: TGTGCCAGCAGCCAACTGGGTCTAGCGCCATACAATGAGCAGTTCTTC

v_gene: TRBV3-1
len: 12
j_gene: TRBJ1-5
d_gene: -
abundance: -
CDR3aa: CASSHGWQPQHF
CDR3nt: TGTGCCAGCAGCCACGGGTGGCAGCCCCAGCATTTT

v_gene: TRBV3-1
len: 18
j_gene: TRBJ2-1
d_gene: TRBD2
abundance: -
CDR3aa: CASSQDELAGGPSDEQFF
CDR3nt: TGTGCCAGCAGCCAAGACGAGTTAGCGGGAGGGCCTTCCGATGAGCAGTTCTTC

v_gene: TRBV4-3
len: 17
j_gene: TRBJ2-1
d_gene: -
abundance: -
CDR3aa: CASSQVLAYSPRDEQFF
CDR3nt: TGCGCCAGCAGCCAAGTTCTAGCTTATAGTCCTAGGGATGAGCAGTTCTTC

v_gene: TRBV7-9
len: 15
j_gene: TRBJ2-1
d_gene: TRBD1
abundance: -
CDR3aa: CASSQNLDRGNEQFF
CDR3nt: TGTGCCAGCAGCCAAAACTTGGACAGGGGGAATGAGCAGTTCTTC

v_gene: TRBV9
len: 14
j_gene: TRBJ2-3
d_gene: -
abundance: -
CDR3aa: CASSAGSEGDTQYF
CDR3nt: TGTGCCAGCAGCGCCGGTAGCGAGGGAGATACGCAGTATTTT

v_gene: TRBV9
len: 13
j_gene: TRBJ2-3
d_gene: -
abundance: -
CDR3aa: CASSTGRTQGQYF
CDR3nt: TGTGCCAGCAGCACCGGGCGGACCCAAGGGCAGTATTTT

v_gene: TRBV27
len: 18
j_gene: TRBJ1-6
d_gene: -
abundance: once
CDR3aa: CASSLSSADASYNSPLHF
CDR3nt: TGTGCCAGCAGTTTATCGTCGGCAGATGCCTCCTATAATTCACCCCTCCACTTT

v_gene: TRBV15
len: 12
j_gene: TRBJ1-1
d_gene: -
abundance: -
CDR3aa: CATSPGNTEAFF
CDR3nt: TGTGCCACCAGCCCAGGAAACACTGAAGCTTTCTTT

v_gene: TRBV28
len: 12
j_gene: TRBJ2-1
d_gene: -
abundance: -
CDR3aa: CASSLSLYEQFF
CDR3nt: TGTGCCAGCAGTTTATCGCTTTATGAGCAGTTCTTC

v_gene: TRBV3-1
len: 13
j_gene: TRBJ2-7
d_gene: -
abundance: -
CDR3aa: CASSQDKTDEQYF
CDR3nt: TGTGCCAGCAGCCAAGATAAAACCGACGAGCAGTACTTC

v_gene: TRBV7-8
len: 15
j_gene: TRBJ2-7
d_gene: -
abundance: -
CDR3aa: CASSTRRAPSGEQYF
CDR3nt: TGTGCCAGCAGCACCCGGCGGGCGCCTTCCGGCGAGCAGTACTTC

v_gene: TRBV12-3/TRBV12-4
len: 15
j_gene: TRBJ1-2
d_gene: TRBD1
abundance: -
CDR3aa: CASRGQGYANYGYTF
CDR3nt: TGTGCCAGCAGAGGACAGGGTTACGCTAACTATGGCTACACCTTC

v_gene: TRBV20-1
len: 14
j_gene: TRBJ2-1
d_gene: TRBD2
abundance: -
CDR3aa: CSARGTSAYNEQFF
CDR3nt: TGCAGTGCTAGGGGGACTAGCGCCTACAATGAGCAGTTCTTC

v_gene: TRBV29-1
len: 14
j_gene: TRBJ2-1
d_gene: -
abundance: -
CDR3aa: CSVESSSDYNEQFF
CDR3nt: TGCAGCGTTGAATCCAGCTCCGATTACAATGAGCAGTTCTTC

v_gene: TRBV20-1
len: 19
j_gene: TRBJ2-2
d_gene: TRBD2
abundance: -
CDR3aa: CSARAKDLLRSGGTGELFF
CDR3nt: TGCAGTGCTAGAGCAAAAGACCTGCTCAGGAGCGGGGGCACCGGGGAGCTGTTTTTT

v_gene: TRBV20-1
len: 13
j_gene: TRBJ2-5
d_gene: -
abundance: -
CDR3aa: CSARREDRRPQYF
CDR3nt: TGCAGTGCTAGACGTGAGGATCGACGGCCCCAGTACTTC

v_gene: TRBV9
len: 15
j_gene: TRBJ1-2
d_gene: -
abundance: -
CDR3aa: CASSVFGGLNYGYTF
CDR3nt: TGTGCCAGCAGCGTATTCGGGGGACTTAACTATGGCTACACCTTC

v_gene: TRBV7-9
len: 13
j_gene: TRBJ2-1
d_gene: -
abundance: -
CDR3aa: CASSSPSDSEQFF
CDR3nt: TGTGCCAGCAGCTCACCTTCAGACAGTGAGCAGTTCTTC

v_gene: TRBV5-4
len: 13
j_gene: TRBJ2-7
d_gene: -
abundance: -
CDR3aa: CASSFGPVYEQYF
CDR3nt: TGTGCCAGCAGCTTTGGACCGGTCTACGAGCAGTACTTC

v_gene: TRBV7-2
len: 16
j_gene: TRBJ2-7
d_gene: -
abundance: -
CDR3aa: CASSNWDHRGSYEQYF
CDR3nt: TGTGCCAGCAGCAACTGGGACCATAGAGGATCCTACGAGCAGTACTTC

v_gene: TRBV9
len: 15
j_gene: TRBJ2-7
d_gene: TRBD1
abundance: -
CDR3aa: CASSVRTGGGYEQYF
CDR3nt: TGTGCCAGCAGCGTTAGGACAGGGGGAGGCTACGAGCAGTACTTC

v_gene: TRBV9
len: 15
j_gene: TRBJ2-2
d_gene: TRBD1
abundance: -
CDR3aa: CASSVDPGGTGELFF
CDR3nt: TGTGCCAGCAGCGTAGATCCAGGGGGCACCGGGGAGCTGTTTTTT

v_gene: TRBV29-1
len: 18
j_gene: TRBJ2-1
d_gene: -
abundance: once
CDR3aa: CSVEDRVASAGPNNEQFF
CDR3nt: TGCAGCGTTGAAGATAGGGTGGCTTCGGCAGGCCCTAACAATGAGCAGTTCTTC